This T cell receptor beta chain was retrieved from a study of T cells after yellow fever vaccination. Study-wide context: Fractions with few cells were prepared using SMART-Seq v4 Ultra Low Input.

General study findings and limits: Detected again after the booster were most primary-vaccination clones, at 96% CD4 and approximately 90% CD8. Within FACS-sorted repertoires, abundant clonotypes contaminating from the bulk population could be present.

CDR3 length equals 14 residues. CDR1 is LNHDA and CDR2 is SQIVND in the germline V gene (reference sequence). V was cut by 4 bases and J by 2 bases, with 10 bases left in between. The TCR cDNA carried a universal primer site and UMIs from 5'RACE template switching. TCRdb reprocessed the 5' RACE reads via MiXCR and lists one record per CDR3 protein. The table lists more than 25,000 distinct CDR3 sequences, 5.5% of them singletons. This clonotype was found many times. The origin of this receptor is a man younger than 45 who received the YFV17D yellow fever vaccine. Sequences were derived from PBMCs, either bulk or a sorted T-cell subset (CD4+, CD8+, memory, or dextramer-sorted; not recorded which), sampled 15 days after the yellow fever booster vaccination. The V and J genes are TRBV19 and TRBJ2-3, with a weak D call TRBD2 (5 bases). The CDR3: CASSSGSFTDTQYF. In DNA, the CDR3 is TGTGCCAGTAGTAGTGGGAGTTTCACAGATACGCAGTATTTT.